Listed below are T cell receptor beta chains from one sample, sequenced in a study of vaccination and CD4 T cells after COVID-19. These receptors have no identified antigens. TCRdb used MiXCR to reprocess the PCR reads, holding one entry per CDR3 protein. This table holds about 23,000 distinct CDR3 sequences, 58% found once. Material for sequencing was CD4+ T cells from blood, cultured in vitro. The receptors come from a human donor who had recovered from COVID-19. The CDR3 runs from the conserved cysteine through the conserved F or W. The D gene is left open where the match is weak. A clone size is listed for some rows: how often the clone was seen (once, few, many), or a class if it is expanded.

v_call: TRBV7-9; j_call: TRBJ1-5; clone_size: NA; d_call: NA; cdr3_nt: TGTGCCAGCAGCTTAGGGGGCCAACAGCCCCAGCATTTT; cdr3_aa: CASSLGGQQPQHF
v_call: TRBV7-2; j_call: TRBJ2-3; clone_size: few; d_call: NA; cdr3_nt: TGTGCCAGCAAACCCGGGACCAGCACAGATACGCAGTATTTT; cdr3_aa: CASKPGTSTDTQYF
v_call: TRBV6-1; j_call: TRBJ1-2; clone_size: NA; d_call: NA; cdr3_nt: TGTGCCAGCAGCCTGGGCGTACTTACCTATGGCTACACCTTC; cdr3_aa: CASSLGVLTYGYTF
v_call: TRBV2; j_call: TRBJ1-2; clone_size: NA; d_call: NA; cdr3_nt: TGTGCCAGCAGTGCAACGGGAGGTGGCGGCTACACCTTC; cdr3_aa: CASSATGGGGYTF
v_call: TRBV20-1; j_call: TRBJ2-3; clone_size: NA; d_call: NA; cdr3_nt: TGCAGTGCTAGGGGAGCTGCAGATACGCAGTATTTT; cdr3_aa: CSARGAADTQYF
v_call: TRBV6-1; j_call: TRBJ1-2; clone_size: NA; d_call: TRBD1; cdr3_nt: TGTGCCAGCAGTGGCAGGACAGGCGAGGACTACACCTTC; cdr3_aa: CASSGRTGEDYTF
v_call: TRBV6-2/TRBV6-3; j_call: TRBJ2-1; clone_size: NA; d_call: NA; cdr3_nt: TGTGCCAGCAGTGGGGGGCGGGAGCTCTACAATGAGCAGTTCTTC; cdr3_aa: CASSGGRELYNEQFF
v_call: TRBV20-1; j_call: TRBJ1-1; clone_size: NA; d_call: NA; cdr3_nt: TGCAGTGCTAGAGCCCCCAGGGTTGGAACTGAAGCTTTCTTT; cdr3_aa: CSARAPRVGTEAFF
v_call: TRBV7-2; j_call: TRBJ2-3; clone_size: NA; d_call: TRBD2; cdr3_nt: TGTGCCAGCAGCTCCAGGACTAGCGGGACAGATACGCAGTATTTT; cdr3_aa: CASSSRTSGTDTQYF
v_call: TRBV20-1; j_call: TRBJ2-7; clone_size: NA; d_call: TRBD2; cdr3_nt: TGCAGTGCTAGAGAGTTAGCGGGAGGGACCTACGAGCAGTACTTC; cdr3_aa: CSARELAGGTYEQYF
v_call: TRBV11-3; j_call: TRBJ2-7; clone_size: NA; d_call: NA; cdr3_nt: TGTGCCAGCAGCTTAGATAGCGGCGGGACCTACGAGCAGTACTTC; cdr3_aa: CASSLDSGGTYEQYF
v_call: TRBV19; j_call: TRBJ1-1; clone_size: NA; d_call: NA; cdr3_nt: TGTGCCAGTCGTTCCCAGGGGAGGGGGACTGAAGCTTTCTTT; cdr3_aa: CASRSQGRGTEAFF
v_call: TRBV6-1; j_call: TRBJ1-3; clone_size: NA; d_call: NA; cdr3_nt: TGTGCCAGCAGCGACGATCACAGAGCCTCTGGAAACACCATATATTTT; cdr3_aa: CASSDDHRASGNTIYF
v_call: TRBV6-7; j_call: TRBJ2-7; clone_size: NA; d_call: NA; cdr3_nt: TGTGCCAGCAAGACCGGGACACCAGTCTACGAGCAGTACTTC; cdr3_aa: CASKTGTPVYEQYF
v_call: TRBV7-2; j_call: TRBJ2-1; clone_size: few; d_call: TRBD1; cdr3_nt: TGTGCCAGCAGTCGACAGGGTACCCCCTCCTACAATGAGCAGTTCTTC; cdr3_aa: CASSRQGTPSYNEQFF
v_call: TRBV3-1; j_call: TRBJ1-2; clone_size: NA; d_call: NA; cdr3_nt: TGTGCCAGCAGCCAAGGGGAGCGCAGCTACACCTTC; cdr3_aa: CASSQGERSYTF
v_call: TRBV5-4; j_call: TRBJ2-2; clone_size: once; d_call: TRBD1; cdr3_nt: TGTGCCAGCAGCTTGAACAGGGGAACCGGGGAGCTGTTTTTT; cdr3_aa: CASSLNRGTGELFF
v_call: TRBV2; j_call: TRBJ1-2; clone_size: few; d_call: NA; cdr3_nt: TGTGCCAGCAGTGAGGGTGCCACCAGGGCAGGCTACACCTTC; cdr3_aa: CASSEGATRAGYTF
v_call: TRBV7-2; j_call: TRBJ1-1; clone_size: few; d_call: NA; cdr3_nt: TGTGCCAGCAGCTTAAATCCCAGGGGAGTCACTGAAGCTTTCTTT; cdr3_aa: CASSLNPRGVTEAFF
v_call: TRBV2; j_call: TRBJ2-1; clone_size: NA; d_call: NA; cdr3_nt: TGTGCCAGCAGTGGTCGTGAGCAGTTCTTC; cdr3_aa: CASSGREQFF
v_call: TRBV18; j_call: TRBJ2-5; clone_size: NA; d_call: NA; cdr3_nt: TGTGCCAGCTCACCAAGGATGGGGGCAGTGATGGAGACCCAGTACTTC; cdr3_aa: CASSPRMGAVMETQYF
v_call: TRBV6-5; j_call: TRBJ1-5; clone_size: NA; d_call: NA; cdr3_nt: TGTGCCAGCAGTTACTCGATAAGCAATCAGCCCCAGCATTTT; cdr3_aa: CASSYSISNQPQHF
v_call: TRBV15; j_call: TRBJ1-4; clone_size: NA; d_call: TRBD1; cdr3_nt: TGTGCCACCAGCGGGGTGACAGGGAATTATGAAAAACTGTTTTTT; cdr3_aa: CATSGVTGNYEKLFF
v_call: TRBV6-2/TRBV6-3; j_call: TRBJ2-3; clone_size: NA; d_call: NA; cdr3_nt: TGTGCCAGCAGTTATCCTCTATCGACACCTACTAGCACAGATACGCAGTATTTT; cdr3_aa: CASSYPLSTPTSTDTQYF
v_call: TRBV19; j_call: TRBJ2-5; clone_size: NA; d_call: TRBD1; cdr3_nt: TGTGCCAGTAGTGCCCAGGGACAGGGTTCATCGGGCGCCCAGTACTTC; cdr3_aa: CASSAQGQGSSGAQYF
v_call: TRBV27; j_call: TRBJ2-2; clone_size: few; d_call: TRBD1; cdr3_nt: TGTGCCAGCAGTCCTGGGACAGGCAACCCTTCGAACACCGGGGAGCTGTTTTTT; cdr3_aa: CASSPGTGNPSNTGELFF
v_call: TRBV12-5; j_call: TRBJ1-6; clone_size: once; d_call: TRBD1; cdr3_nt: TGTGCTAGTGGTCGGACAGGCTTAGAACCCCTCCACTTT; cdr3_aa: CASGRTGLEPLHF
v_call: TRBV11-3; j_call: TRBJ2-7; clone_size: NA; d_call: TRBD1; cdr3_nt: TGTGCCAGCAGCTTGACAGGGAGCTCCTACGAGCAGTACTTC; cdr3_aa: CASSLTGSSYEQYF
v_call: TRBV7-2; j_call: TRBJ1-6; clone_size: NA; d_call: NA; cdr3_nt: TGTGCCAGCACCCGGCTGGCAGGGGATTCACCCCTCCACTTT; cdr3_aa: CASTRLAGDSPLHF
v_call: TRBV20-1; j_call: TRBJ2-5; clone_size: NA; d_call: NA; cdr3_nt: TGCAGTGCTAGAGATCAAGCTAGCGTGGAAGAGACCCAGTACTTC; cdr3_aa: CSARDQASVEETQYF
v_call: TRBV19; j_call: TRBJ2-1; clone_size: NA; d_call: TRBD1; cdr3_nt: TGTGCCAGTAGTCTTCCAGGACAGGGGTACAATGAGCAGTTCTTC; cdr3_aa: CASSLPGQGYNEQFF
v_call: TRBV7-2; j_call: TRBJ2-1; clone_size: NA; d_call: NA; cdr3_nt: TGTGCCAGCAGCTTAAATTTAGCACCCTACAATGAGCAGTTCTTC; cdr3_aa: CASSLNLAPYNEQFF
v_call: TRBV9; j_call: TRBJ1-1; clone_size: NA; d_call: NA; cdr3_nt: TGTGCCAGCAGCGTAGGACGGAACACTGAAGCTTTCTTT; cdr3_aa: CASSVGRNTEAFF
v_call: TRBV7-6; j_call: TRBJ2-7; clone_size: NA; d_call: TRBD2; cdr3_nt: TGTGCCAGCGGAATCGGCGGGGACTACTACGAGCAGTACTTC; cdr3_aa: CASGIGGDYYEQYF
v_call: TRBV19; j_call: TRBJ2-7; clone_size: NA; d_call: NA; cdr3_nt: TGTGCCAGTAGTATCGACAAGTCCTACGAGCAGTACTTC; cdr3_aa: CASSIDKSYEQYF
v_call: TRBV19; j_call: TRBJ1-2; clone_size: NA; d_call: NA; cdr3_nt: TGTGCCAGTAAAAACTCCGGGACGGAAGAAAGGAACTATGGCTACACCTTC; cdr3_aa: CASKNSGTEERNYGYTF
v_call: TRBV6-1; j_call: TRBJ1-5; clone_size: NA; d_call: NA; cdr3_nt: TGTGCCAGCAGTGAAGCGGGGGACTTGAACAATCAGCCCCAGCATTTT; cdr3_aa: CASSEAGDLNNQPQHF
v_call: TRBV6-1; j_call: TRBJ2-1; clone_size: NA; d_call: NA; cdr3_nt: TGTGCCAGCAGTGGAGGGGGTAATGAGCAGTTCTTC; cdr3_aa: CASSGGGNEQFF
v_call: TRBV12-3/TRBV12-4; j_call: TRBJ2-2; clone_size: NA; d_call: NA; cdr3_nt: TGTGCCAGCAGTTTTCAGGCCGGGGAGCTGTTTTTT; cdr3_aa: CASSFQAGELFF
v_call: TRBV6-2/TRBV6-3; j_call: TRBJ1-1; clone_size: NA; d_call: TRBD1; cdr3_nt: TGTGCCAGCAGTTATCAGGGACAGGGATTTCGCGACACTGAAGCTTTCTTT; cdr3_aa: CASSYQGQGFRDTEAFF
v_call: TRBV18; j_call: TRBJ1-6; clone_size: NA; d_call: TRBD1; cdr3_nt: TGTGCCAGCTCACCGCAAAGGGCAGGGGGCTGGAATTCACCCCTCCACTTT; cdr3_aa: CASSPQRAGGWNSPLHF
v_call: TRBV27; j_call: TRBJ1-6; clone_size: few; d_call: TRBD1; cdr3_nt: TGTGCCAGCAGTTTAAGGGCAGGGGGCTTTAATTCACCCCTCCACTTT; cdr3_aa: CASSLRAGGFNSPLHF
v_call: TRBV6-5; j_call: TRBJ2-1; clone_size: NA; d_call: NA; cdr3_nt: TGTGCCAGCAGTTACCCGACAGGTCCCTACAATGAGCAGTTCTTC; cdr3_aa: CASSYPTGPYNEQFF
v_call: TRBV6-1; j_call: TRBJ2-1; clone_size: NA; d_call: TRBD2; cdr3_nt: TGTGCCATCAGGGGACTAGCGGGAGGAAATGAGCAGTTCTTC; cdr3_aa: CAIRGLAGGNEQFF
v_call: TRBV6-2/TRBV6-3; j_call: TRBJ2-2; clone_size: NA; d_call: NA; cdr3_nt: TGTGCCAGCAGTTACGCCCCAGAGATCACCGGGGAGCTGTTTTTT; cdr3_aa: CASSYAPEITGELFF